Following are 9 T cell receptor beta chains from one sample sequenced in a study of T cell repertoires in cytomegalovirus infection. The antigens these receptors bind are not known. TCRdb re-called the reads through MiXCR, storing one row per CDR3 protein. Altogether roughly 500,000 distinct CDR3 sequences are present, about two fifths being singletons, with the ten largest covering about 45%. Sequences were derived from cultured PBMCs, sampled from culture after CMV antigen stimulation. The receptors originated from a human donor in good health (CMV status not recorded). Some clones in this sample may be carry-over from other donors' samples.

The chain is built from TRBV19 and TRBJ2-5; 7 nucleotides match TRBD1. Germline values: CDR1 LNHDA, CDR2 SQIVND (reference sequence). The V segment lost 2 bases and the J segment 5 bases; nucleotides outside the gene matches: 5. CDR3 length equals 14 residues. CDR3 loop: CASSITGDGETQYF. CDR3 nucleotides: TGTGCCAGTAGTATAACAGGGGACGGGGAGACCCAGTACTTC.

This clonotype was seen a few times. The V and J genes are TRBV6-6 and TRBJ2-3; 10 positions agree with TRBD2. Germline V gives CDR1 MNHNY, CDR2 SVGAGI (reference sequence). The V segment lost 6 bases and the J segment 5 bases; nucleotides outside the gene matches: 11. CDR3 length: 16 amino acids. The CDR3 loop is CASRGTLAGAGDTQYF. CDR3 coding DNA: TGTGCCAGCAGAGGGACTCTAGCGGGAGCGGGAGATACGCAGTATTTT.

The sample holds a few counts of this clonotype. This chain links TRBV7-9 with TRBJ1-6, with D perhaps TRBD1 (5 bases). The V end was cut by 1 base, the J end by 11 bases, with 12 bases between. CDR3 size: 14 residues. Germline CDR1 reads SEHNR; CDR2 reads FQNEAQ (reference sequence). CDR3: CASSLGGVQAPLHF. The CDR3 nucleotides are TGTGCCAGCAGCTTAGGTGGGGTACAGGCACCCCTCCACTTT.

The genes are TRBV7-6 and TRBJ2-5; 13 bases agree with TRBD2. The trim removed 6 bases at V and 2 bases at J, leaving 3 bases unmatched. Per the germline V gene, CDR1 is SGHVS and CDR2 is FNYEAQ. The CDR3 totals 15 residues. CDR3 sequence reads: CASRPGLAGQETQYF. As DNA, the CDR3 is TGTGCCAGCAGGCCGGGACTAGCGGGACAAGAGACCCAGTACTTC.

The J gene is TRBJ1-1, the V gene TRBV18, with 8 bases fitting TRBD1. V shed 3 bases, J shed 5 bases, and the junction held 5 bases outside the gene matches. CDR3 length: 14 residues. CDR1 and CDR2 from the germline V gene are KGHSH and LQKENI. For the CDR3, the DNA is TGTGCCAGCTCACCTCCGGACAGGGATACTGAAGCTTTCTTT. This encodes CASSPPDRDTEAFF.

The V and J genes are TRBV2 and TRBJ2-3; 11 bases match TRBD2. Germline-derived CDR1 and CDR2 are SNHLY and FYNNEI. J lost 2 bases, V lost 3 bases, and 4 bases had no gene match. CDR3 length equals 16 residues. CDR3 sequence reads: CASSEGTSGYTDTQYF. CDR3 DNA sequence: TGTGCCAGCAGTGAGGGGACTAGCGGATACACAGATACGCAGTATTTT.

The count of this clonotype is one. The CDR3 DNA is TGTGCCAGCAGTTTAGGGGGACGGCCCTCCTACGAGCAGTACTTC. Protein product: CASSLGGRPSYEQYF. The chain uses TRBV12-3 or TRBV12-4 and TRBJ2-7, with D tentatively TRBD1 or TRBD2 (5 bases each). This CDR3 contains 15 residues. V lost 1 base and J lost 0, with 10 bases in between.

This clonotype was seen more than once but under ten times. The CDR3 DNA sequence: TGTGCCAGCAGCACGGCCGGGACAGGGATCTACGAGCAGTACTTC. Translated: CASSTAGTGIYEQYF. This chain uses TRBV28 with TRBJ2-7, with 9 nucleotides matching TRBD1. V shed 6 bases, J shed 3 bases, and the junction held 9 bases outside the gene matches. The CDR3 is 15 amino acids. Germline loops: CDR1 MDHEN, CDR2 SYDVKM.

This chain joins TRBV2 and TRBJ2-1, with unresolved D. This CDR3 is built from 10 residues. The V end lost 7 bases, the J end lost 9 bases, and 7 bases lay between the germline ends. Germline CDR1 reads SNHLY; CDR2 reads FYNNEI. The CDR3 sequence is CASKGFEQFF. CDR3 coding DNA: TGTGCCAGCAAAGGGTTTGAGCAGTTCTTC.